The T cell receptor beta chain under discussion was sequenced for a study of T cells after yellow fever vaccination. 5'RACE template switching added a universal primer site and UMIs to TCR cDNA. TCRdb fed the 5' RACE reads into MiXCR, producing one record per CDR3 protein. The data contain hundreds of thousands of distinct CDR3 sequences, over 9% of them singletons. The trim removed 4 bases at V and 2 bases at J, leaving 7 bases unmatched. Germline CDR1 and CDR2: LNHDA and SQIVND (reference sequence). This CDR3 is built from 15 residues. This clonotype was recorded a few times. Specimen: PBMCs, collected on the day of the yellow fever booster vaccination. This chain uses TRBV19 with TRBJ2-5; 7 positions agree with TRBD1. The TCR comes from a man aged 25 to 45 who received the YFV17D yellow fever vaccine. CDR3 in amino acids: CASSNGQDLQETQYF. CDR3 DNA sequence: TGTGCCAGTAGTAACGGACAGGATTTGCAAGAGACCCAGTACTTC.